This T cell receptor beta chain was identified during a study of cytomegalovirus exposure and HLA in healthy donors. At sampling all donors were nominally healthy, likely with unrecorded immune exposures. Trimming cost V 1 base and J 5 bases; bases outside gene matches: 7. Germline lookup yields CDR1 SNHLY and CDR2 FYNNEI. CDR3 size: 15 residues. Vbeta (60) and Jbeta (13) primers were used in the PCR. TCRdb's table, derived via immunoSEQ multiplex PCR, lists solely in-frame clones and lacks some. The sample carries about 140,000 clones, almost 80% recorded once. Findings of the study overall: The likely explanation for a cluster of highly shared sequence variants was sequencing artifact.

Regarding this clone: Its cognate antigen is unknown.

The sequence was obtained from a man younger than 35 in good health and CMV-seronegative. Material: PBMCs. The chain is built from TRBV2 and TRBJ2-5, with TRBD1 matching 7 bases. This CDR3 is CASSEGTGVVETQYF. CDR3 nucleotide sequence: TGTGCCAGCAGTGAAGGGACAGGCGTCGTGGAGACCCAGTACTTC.